Listed below are T cell receptor beta chains from one sample, sequenced in a study of blood T cell repertoires in COVID-19. TCRdb's table, derived via immunoSEQ multiplex PCR, lists solely in-frame clones and lacks some. This table has roughly 150,000 clones, less than 90% appearing once. The sequenced material came from peripheral blood. These receptors came from a woman in her 70s with acute or convalescent COVID-19. Both conserved end residues are part of each CDR3. The order of the fields is CDR3 length, V gene, clone size, D gene, J gene, CDR3 DNA, CDR3 protein. The D gene is left open where the match is weak. The size entry is marked missing in some rows and otherwise reads once, few, many or a size class.

CDR3 length: 18; V gene: TRBV4-1; clone size: .; D gene: .; J gene: TRBJ2-1; CDR3 DNA: TGCGCCAGCAGCCAAATACTAGCTAAAGGAGGGGGGGGCAATGAGCAGTTCTTC; CDR3 protein: CASSQILAKGGGGNEQFF
CDR3 length: 21; V gene: TRBV6-2/TRBV6-3; clone size: .; D gene: TRBD2; J gene: TRBJ2-2; CDR3 DNA: TGTGCCAGCAGTACCGACTTCCTAGCGGGGGGGCCTGTGGGTAACACCGGGGAGCTGTTTTTT; CDR3 protein: CASSTDFLAGGPVGNTGELFF
CDR3 length: 17; V gene: TRBV28; clone size: .; D gene: .; J gene: TRBJ2-2; CDR3 DNA: TGTGCCAGCAGTTTTGACCCGAAGGGAGGAAACACCGGGGAGCTGTTTTTT; CDR3 protein: CASSFDPKGGNTGELFF
CDR3 length: 11; V gene: TRBV30; clone size: .; D gene: .; J gene: TRBJ1-2; CDR3 DNA: TGTGCCTGGAGTGTACCGGGGGGCTACACCTTC; CDR3 protein: CAWSVPGGYTF
CDR3 length: 15; V gene: TRBV30; clone size: few; D gene: TRBD1; J gene: TRBJ1-2; CDR3 DNA: TGTGCCTGGACTCCCGGACAGGGAACCGTCTATGGCTACACCTTC; CDR3 protein: CAWTPGQGTVYGYTF
CDR3 length: 14; V gene: TRBV15; clone size: .; D gene: TRBD2; J gene: TRBJ2-5; CDR3 DNA: TGTGCCACCACCCCCGGGAGGGCCTCAGAGACCCAGTACTTC; CDR3 protein: CATTPGRASETQYF
CDR3 length: 13; V gene: TRBV2; clone size: .; D gene: .; J gene: TRBJ2-3; CDR3 DNA: TGTGCCAGCAGTGAGGTCAGGGCAGATACGCAGTATTTT; CDR3 protein: CASSEVRADTQYF
CDR3 length: 18; V gene: TRBV4-3; clone size: once; D gene: TRBD2; J gene: TRBJ2-3; CDR3 DNA: TGCGCCAGCAGCCAAGATCGCGATAGCGGGGTACTCTCGGATACGCAGTATTTT; CDR3 protein: CASSQDRDSGVLSDTQYF
CDR3 length: 15; V gene: TRBV7-2; clone size: .; D gene: TRBD2; J gene: TRBJ2-1; CDR3 DNA: TGTGCCAGCAGCCCGGGACTAGCGGGAGAGGGTGAGCAGTTCTTC; CDR3 protein: CASSPGLAGEGEQFF
CDR3 length: 16; V gene: TRBV6-2/TRBV6-3; clone size: .; D gene: TRBD1; J gene: TRBJ1-5; CDR3 DNA: TGTGCCAGCAGTGACCGGGACAGAAATAGCAATCAGCCCCAGCATTTT; CDR3 protein: CASSDRDRNSNQPQHF
CDR3 length: 14; V gene: TRBV4-1; clone size: .; D gene: .; J gene: TRBJ2-7; CDR3 DNA: TGCGCCAGCAGCCAAGTGGTAGCTCCCTACGAGCAGTACTTC; CDR3 protein: CASSQVVAPYEQYF
CDR3 length: 15; V gene: TRBV9; clone size: .; D gene: TRBD2; J gene: TRBJ2-5; CDR3 DNA: TGTGCCAGCAGCACGGGACTAGCGGCCCATCAGACCCAGTACTTC; CDR3 protein: CASSTGLAAHQTQYF
CDR3 length: 14; V gene: TRBV6-2/TRBV6-3; clone size: .; D gene: .; J gene: TRBJ2-3; CDR3 DNA: TGTGCCAGCAGTGGGTGGACAAGCACAGATACGCAGTATTTT; CDR3 protein: CASSGWTSTDTQYF
CDR3 length: 13; V gene: TRBV6-6; clone size: .; D gene: .; J gene: TRBJ1-2; CDR3 DNA: TGTGCCAGCAGTTACGAGAGGTACTATGGCTACACCTTC; CDR3 protein: CASSYERYYGYTF
CDR3 length: 13; V gene: TRBV5-1; clone size: .; D gene: TRBD2; J gene: TRBJ2-3; CDR3 DNA: TGCGCCAGCAGCCCGGCGGGGGGAGATACGCAGTATTTT; CDR3 protein: CASSPAGGDTQYF
CDR3 length: 14; V gene: TRBV18; clone size: .; D gene: .; J gene: TRBJ1-1; CDR3 DNA: TGTGCCAGCTCACCGCCGGGGAAGAACACTGAAGCTTTCTTT; CDR3 protein: CASSPPGKNTEAFF
CDR3 length: 13; V gene: TRBV29-1; clone size: .; D gene: .; J gene: TRBJ2-1; CDR3 DNA: TGCAGCGTCAGGGTCGGCTCCTACAATGAGCAGTTCTTC; CDR3 protein: CSVRVGSYNEQFF
CDR3 length: 15; V gene: TRBV4-2; clone size: .; D gene: TRBD1; J gene: TRBJ1-4; CDR3 DNA: TGTGCCAGCAGCCAACACCGGGACAGAAATGAAAAACTGTTTTTT; CDR3 protein: CASSQHRDRNEKLFF
CDR3 length: 13; V gene: TRBV15; clone size: .; D gene: .; J gene: TRBJ2-7; CDR3 DNA: TGTGCCACCAGCAGGGAGGCCGTTGGGGAGCAGTACTTC; CDR3 protein: CATSREAVGEQYF
CDR3 length: 14; V gene: TRBV4-3; clone size: few; D gene: .; J gene: TRBJ1-2; CDR3 DNA: TGCGCCAGCAGCCAAGATTATCAGGGGCTCGGCTACACCTTC; CDR3 protein: CASSQDYQGLGYTF
CDR3 length: 16; V gene: TRBV5-6; clone size: .; D gene: TRBD1; J gene: TRBJ1-3; CDR3 DNA: TGTGCCAGCAGCTGGACAGGGGGTTCGTCTGGAAACACCATATATTTT; CDR3 protein: CASSWTGGSSGNTIYF
CDR3 length: 14; V gene: TRBV7-2; clone size: .; D gene: .; J gene: TRBJ1-5; CDR3 DNA: TGTGCCAGCAGCATAGCATACGGTAATCAGCCCCAGCATTTT; CDR3 protein: CASSIAYGNQPQHF
CDR3 length: 16; V gene: TRBV5-1; clone size: .; D gene: .; J gene: TRBJ1-1; CDR3 DNA: TGCGCCAGCAGCTTGGTAGCCCCACTCGTTGGTACTGAAGCTTTCTTT; CDR3 protein: CASSLVAPLVGTEAFF
CDR3 length: 13; V gene: TRBV27; clone size: .; D gene: .; J gene: TRBJ2-3; CDR3 DNA: TGTGCCAGCAGTTTATCCGCCGGGGTTACGCAGTATTTT; CDR3 protein: CASSLSAGVTQYF
CDR3 length: 14; V gene: TRBV27; clone size: .; D gene: .; J gene: TRBJ1-6; CDR3 DNA: TGTGCCAGCAGCGTGACAAGTTATAATTCACCCCTCCACTTT; CDR3 protein: CASSVTSYNSPLHF
CDR3 length: 14; V gene: TRBV2; clone size: .; D gene: TRBD1; J gene: TRBJ1-5; CDR3 DNA: TGTGCCAGCATCCGGGACAGGGGCAATCAGCCCCAGCATTTT; CDR3 protein: CASIRDRGNQPQHF
CDR3 length: 14; V gene: TRBV30; clone size: .; D gene: .; J gene: TRBJ1-5; CDR3 DNA: TGTGCCTGGAGTACAGGGTCCCTCAATCAGCCCCAGCATTTT; CDR3 protein: CAWSTGSLNQPQHF
CDR3 length: 20; V gene: TRBV9; clone size: .; D gene: TRBD1; J gene: TRBJ2-1; CDR3 DNA: TGTGCCAGCAGCGCAGGGTACCCGAAACCGGGACAGGGGTGGTGGAATGAGCAGTTCTTC; CDR3 protein: CASSAGYPKPGQGWWNEQFF
CDR3 length: 15; V gene: TRBV19; clone size: once; D gene: .; J gene: TRBJ1-5; CDR3 DNA: TGTGCCAGTAGTAGGGCGGGTTTGAGCAATCAGCCCCAGCATTTT; CDR3 protein: CASSRAGLSNQPQHF
CDR3 length: 16; V gene: TRBV7-2; clone size: .; D gene: .; J gene: TRBJ2-1; CDR3 DNA: TGTGCCAGCAGCTTAGAGGGGGGAGCGGGGCCGCAAGGGCAGTTCTTC; CDR3 protein: CASSLEGGAGPQGQFF
CDR3 length: 15; V gene: TRBV21-1; clone size: .; D gene: .; J gene: TRBJ1-5; CDR3 DNA: TGTGCCAGCAGCAAAGCGTCAGAAACCAATCAGCCCCAGCATTTT; CDR3 protein: CASSKASETNQPQHF
CDR3 length: 16; V gene: TRBV18; clone size: .; D gene: .; J gene: TRBJ1-1; CDR3 DNA: TGTGCCAGCTCACCCCGGGCCGCGACAGGGAACACTGAAGCTTTCTTT; CDR3 protein: CASSPRAATGNTEAFF
CDR3 length: 16; V gene: TRBV27; clone size: .; D gene: TRBD2; J gene: TRBJ2-7; CDR3 DNA: TGTGCCAGCAGCCGGATGGGTAGCGGGAGTGGCTACGAGCAGTACTTC; CDR3 protein: CASSRMGSGSGYEQYF
CDR3 length: 15; V gene: TRBV19; clone size: once; D gene: TRBD2; J gene: TRBJ2-7; CDR3 DNA: TGTGCCAGTAGTCCCGGACTAGCGGTTACCTACGAGCAGTACTTC; CDR3 protein: CASSPGLAVTYEQYF
CDR3 length: 14; V gene: TRBV28; clone size: .; D gene: .; J gene: TRBJ1-2; CDR3 DNA: TGTGCCAGCAGGCGTACCTCAACCAAATATGGCTACACCTTC; CDR3 protein: CASRRTSTKYGYTF
CDR3 length: 14; V gene: TRBV28; clone size: .; D gene: .; J gene: TRBJ1-2; CDR3 DNA: TGTGCCAGCAGTTTATCTGGGGGCCTCTATGGCTACACCTTC; CDR3 protein: CASSLSGGLYGYTF
CDR3 length: 16; V gene: TRBV7-2; clone size: few; D gene: TRBD2; J gene: TRBJ2-1; CDR3 DNA: TGTGCCAGCAGCCTGGGGACTAGCGGAGATTACAATGAGCAGTTCTTC; CDR3 protein: CASSLGTSGDYNEQFF
CDR3 length: 15; V gene: TRBV19; clone size: .; D gene: .; J gene: TRBJ1-2; CDR3 DNA: TGTGCCAGTCTCGGGACACTTACTCCCTACTCTGGCTACACCTTC; CDR3 protein: CASLGTLTPYSGYTF
CDR3 length: 16; V gene: TRBV29-1; clone size: .; D gene: TRBD2; J gene: TRBJ2-7; CDR3 DNA: TGCAGCGTTGAAGATCCGGGGGGGCCAAACTCCTACGAGCAGTACTTC; CDR3 protein: CSVEDPGGPNSYEQYF
CDR3 length: 15; V gene: TRBV4-3; clone size: .; D gene: .; J gene: TRBJ1-1; CDR3 DNA: TGCGCCAGCAGCCAAGATGGACCCGGGAGGACTGAAGCTTTCTTT; CDR3 protein: CASSQDGPGRTEAFF